The TCR beta chain described here comes from a study of T cells in Graves' hyperthyroidism and ophthalmopathy. The study enrolled patients aged 18 to 65 with newly diagnosed hyperthyroidism of under 2 months' duration. The source of the PBMCs was over 8.5 ml of fresh peripheral blood. To note about this clonotype: Its antigen is not identified.

This CDR3 is built from 12 residues. Germline V lookup: CDR1 SQVTM, CDR2 ANQGSEA. The V end lost 6 bases, the J end lost 5 bases, and 10 bases lay between the germline ends. Study-wide points: Within blood appeared most thyroid clonotypes that had expanded above 0.001.

Amplification of TCR beta CDR3 regions was performed using RNA transcripts as template. First-round RT-PCR targeting the TCR CDR3 was performed with the HTBI primer set. TCRdb called the multiplex PCR reads again in MiXCR, with one record for every CDR3 protein. This sample has approximately 210,000 distinct CDR3 sequences, with over 15% found just once. This receptor was taken from a man in his forties or fifties with Graves' hyperthyroidism. Sequences were obtained from blood. The chain employs TRBV29-1 and TRBJ2-2; tentatively, D is TRBD2 (5 bases). This chain's CDR3 is CSVAEGTGELFF. CDR3 DNA: TGCAGCGTAGCCGAGGGAACCGGGGAGCTGTTTTTT.